This record looks at one T cell receptor (beta chain) sequence and its context. The sample is drawn from a study of blood T cell repertoires in COVID-19. About the research overall: The cDNA or gDNA used as material had been derived from T cells, B-cell-depleted T cells, or PBMCs.

Original handling: Estimation of nucleated cell counts relied on the amplification of reference gene primers. Sequencing used immunoSEQ multiplex PCR; TCRdb keeps in-frame clones, though not all of them. Clone size and the V and J calls come from that table; the DNA yielded D and trimming. Of fewer than 200,000 clones listed, around 80% are singletons. The germline CDR1 and CDR2 sequences are SGHDT and YYEEEE. V lost 0 bases and J lost 5; bases outside the gene matches: 9. CDR3 length equals 16 residues. The sample taken for sequencing was peripheral blood. The TCR comes from a man between 60 and 75 years old with acute or convalescent COVID-19. The chain combines TRBV5-6 with TRBJ1-1; 8 bases are shared with TRBD1. As DNA, the CDR3 is TGTGCCAGCAGCTTGGACAGGGGGTTTGGTTTGACTGAAGCTTTCTTT. It specifies CASSLDRGFGLTEAFF. Full variable domain (rest looked up from reference TRBV5-6 and TRBJ1-1): DAGVTQSPTHLIKTRGQQVTLRCSPKSGHDTVSWYQQALGQGPQFIFQYYEEEERQRGNFPDRFSGHQFPNYSSELNVNALLLGDSALYLCASSLDRGFGLTEAFFGQGTRLTVV.